Listed here are 6 T cell receptor beta chains from one sample, sequenced in a study of blood T cell repertoires in COVID-19. The repertoire was sequenced with immunoSEQ multiplex PCR; TCRdb's copy has only in-frame clones and lacks some. This table has 100,000 to 150,000 clones, roughly 74% appearing once. The sequencing sample was made of peripheral blood. The receptors originated from a man aged 60 to 69 with acute or convalescent COVID-19.

The chain recombines TRBV6-5 with TRBJ2-7; 11 bases align to TRBD2. CDR1 MNHEY and CDR2 SVGAGI come from the germline V gene. With 2 bases clipped from V and 7 bases from J, the junction kept 7 bases outside the gene matches. The CDR3 consists of 15 residues. CDR3 nucleotides: TGTGCCAGCAGTTACCCGACTAGCGGGATCTGGGAGCAGTACTTC. It codes for CASSYPTSGIWEQYF.

This clone was counted between two and nine times. The chain couples TRBV29-1 to TRBJ2-7, with a possible D match to TRBD2 (5 bases). The CDR3 is 14 residues long. The germline V gene has CDR1 SQVTM and CDR2 ANQGSEA. V gave up 5 bases and J gave up 0 bases, with 14 bases separating them. The CDR3 loop reads CSVRIALSSYEQYF. The CDR3 DNA follows: TGCAGCGTTCGAATAGCGTTGAGCTCCTACGAGCAGTACTTC.

V and J are TRBV11-3 and TRBJ2-2; 10 bases match TRBD2. With V trimmed by 7 bases and J by 1 base, 9 bases remained unmatched. The CDR3 is 17 amino acids. Germline values: CDR1 SGHNT, CDR2 YENEEA. This chain's CDR3 is CASNLPRTSGNTGELFF. DNA for the CDR3: TGTGCCAGCAACCTGCCTAGGACTAGCGGGAACACCGGGGAGCTGTTTTTT.

In this sample, this clone turned up a few times. The chain joins TRBV30 to TRBJ1-2, with a possible D match to TRBD1 (5 bases). This CDR3 is 14 amino acids long. V lost 0 bases, J lost 3 bases, and 11 bases lay in between. Germline V gene sequence: CDR1 GTSNPN, CDR2 SVGIG (reference sequence). The CDR3 nucleotides read TGTGCCTGGAGTGTACCCAGGGTTCACTATGGCTACACCTTC. Protein product: CAWSVPRVHYGYTF.

This chain connects TRBV30 to TRBJ2-1; the D is unclear. This CDR3 is 13 amino acids long. The V gene's germline CDR1 is GTSNPN and CDR2 SVGIG (reference sequence). V was clipped by 5 bases and J by 10 bases, with 18 bases between them. For the CDR3, the DNA is TGTGCCTGGTCCCCGCGGCCCATCGGGGAGCAGTTCTTC. This sequence encodes CAWSPRPIGEQFF.

This chain connects TRBV29-1 to TRBJ2-2; the match to TRBD2 covers 12 bases. V was clipped by 6 bases and J by 1 base; unmatched bases: 3. Germline lookup yields CDR1 SQVTM and CDR2 ANQGSEA. The length of the CDR3 is 15 residues. The CDR3 sequence is CSVGLAGRNTGELFF. CDR3 coding DNA: TGCAGCGTAGGACTAGCGGGAAGGAACACCGGGGAGCTGTTTTTT.